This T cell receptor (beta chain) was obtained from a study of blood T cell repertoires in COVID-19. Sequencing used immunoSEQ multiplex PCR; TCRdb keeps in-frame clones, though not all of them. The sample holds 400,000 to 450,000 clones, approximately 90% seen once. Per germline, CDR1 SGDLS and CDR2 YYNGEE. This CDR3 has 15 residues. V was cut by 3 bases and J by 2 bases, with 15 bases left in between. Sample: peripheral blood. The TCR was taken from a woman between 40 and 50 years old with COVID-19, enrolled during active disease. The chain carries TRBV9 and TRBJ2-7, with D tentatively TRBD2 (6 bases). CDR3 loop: CASSGGTSRAYEQYF. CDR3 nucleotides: TGTGCCAGCAGCGGGGGGACTTCGCGGGCCTACGAGCAGTACTTC.